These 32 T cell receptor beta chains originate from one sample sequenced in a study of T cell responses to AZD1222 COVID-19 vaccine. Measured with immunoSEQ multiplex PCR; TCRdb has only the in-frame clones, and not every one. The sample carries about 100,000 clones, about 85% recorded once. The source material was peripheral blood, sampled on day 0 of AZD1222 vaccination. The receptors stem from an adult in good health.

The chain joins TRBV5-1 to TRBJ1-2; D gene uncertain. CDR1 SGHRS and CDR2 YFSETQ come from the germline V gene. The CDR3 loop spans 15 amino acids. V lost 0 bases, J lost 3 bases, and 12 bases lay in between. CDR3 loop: CASSLVGFRDYGYTF. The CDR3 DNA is TGCGCCAGCAGCTTGGTAGGTTTTAGAGACTATGGCTACACCTTC.

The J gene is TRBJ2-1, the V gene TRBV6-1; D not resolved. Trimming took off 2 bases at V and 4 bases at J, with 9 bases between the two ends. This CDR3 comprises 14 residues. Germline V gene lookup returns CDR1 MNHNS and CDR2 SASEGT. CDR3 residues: CASSERTTYNEQFF. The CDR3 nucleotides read TGTGCCAGCAGTGAAAGAACTACTTACAATGAGCAGTTCTTC.

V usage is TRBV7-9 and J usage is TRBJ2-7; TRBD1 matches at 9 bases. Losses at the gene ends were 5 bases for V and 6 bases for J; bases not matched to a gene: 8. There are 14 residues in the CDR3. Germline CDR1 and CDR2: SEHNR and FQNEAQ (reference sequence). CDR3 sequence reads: CASSLQGQGGEQYF. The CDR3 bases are TGTGCCAGCAGCCTCCAGGGACAGGGAGGCGAGCAGTACTTC.

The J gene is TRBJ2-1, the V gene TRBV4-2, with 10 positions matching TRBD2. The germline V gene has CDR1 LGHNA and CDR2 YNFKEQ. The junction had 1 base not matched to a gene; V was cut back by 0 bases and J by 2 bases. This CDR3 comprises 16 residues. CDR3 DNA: TGTGCCAGCAGCCAAGACGGGACTAGCGCCTACAATGAGCAGTTCTTC. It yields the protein CASSQDGTSAYNEQFF.

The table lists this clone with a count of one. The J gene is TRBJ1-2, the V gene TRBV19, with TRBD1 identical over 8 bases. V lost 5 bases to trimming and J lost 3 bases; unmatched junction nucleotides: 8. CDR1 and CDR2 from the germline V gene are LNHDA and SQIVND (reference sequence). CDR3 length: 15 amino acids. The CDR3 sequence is CASSLRQGNDYGYTF. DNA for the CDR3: TGTGCCAGTAGTTTAAGACAGGGGAACGACTATGGCTACACCTTC.

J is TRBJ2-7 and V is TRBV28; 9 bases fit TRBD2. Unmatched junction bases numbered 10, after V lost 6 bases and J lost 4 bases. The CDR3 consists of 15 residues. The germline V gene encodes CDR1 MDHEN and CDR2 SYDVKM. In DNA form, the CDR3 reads TGTGCCAGCAGATCCTTAGCGGGGGCGGAGTACGAGCAGTACTTC. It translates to CASRSLAGAEYEQYF.

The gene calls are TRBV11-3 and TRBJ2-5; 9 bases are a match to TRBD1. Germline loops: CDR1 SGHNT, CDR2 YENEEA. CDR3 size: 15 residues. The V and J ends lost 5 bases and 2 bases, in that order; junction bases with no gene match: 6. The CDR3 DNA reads TGTGCCAGCAGCACCCCGACAGGGGGGCAAGAGACCCAGTACTTC. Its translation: CASSTPTGGQETQYF.

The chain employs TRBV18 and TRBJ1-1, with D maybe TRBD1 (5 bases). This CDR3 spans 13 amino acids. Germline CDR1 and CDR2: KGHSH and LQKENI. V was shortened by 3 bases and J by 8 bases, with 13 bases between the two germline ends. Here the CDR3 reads CASSPDAGGEAFF. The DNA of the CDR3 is TGTGCCAGCTCACCGGACGCTGGGGGAGAAGCTTTCTTT.

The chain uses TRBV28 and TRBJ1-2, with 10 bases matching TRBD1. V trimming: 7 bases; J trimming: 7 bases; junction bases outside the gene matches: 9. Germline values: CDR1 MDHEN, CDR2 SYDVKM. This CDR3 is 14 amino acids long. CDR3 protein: CASTLIRTGGGYTF. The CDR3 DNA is TGTGCCAGCACCTTAATCCGGACAGGGGGTGGCTACACCTTC.

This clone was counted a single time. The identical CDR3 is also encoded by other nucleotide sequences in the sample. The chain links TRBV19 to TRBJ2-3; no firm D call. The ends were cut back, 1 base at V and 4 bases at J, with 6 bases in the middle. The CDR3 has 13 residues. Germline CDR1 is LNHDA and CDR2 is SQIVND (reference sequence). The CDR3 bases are TGTGCCAGTAGTATAGGGTCCCCAGATACGCAGTATTTT. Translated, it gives CASSIGSPDTQYF. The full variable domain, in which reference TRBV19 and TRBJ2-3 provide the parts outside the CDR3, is DGGITQSPKYLFRKEGQNVTLSCEQNLNHDAMYWYRQDPGQGLRLIYYSQIVNDFQKGDIAEGYSVSREKKESFPLTVTSAQKNPTAFYLCASSIGSPDTQYFGPGTRLTVL.

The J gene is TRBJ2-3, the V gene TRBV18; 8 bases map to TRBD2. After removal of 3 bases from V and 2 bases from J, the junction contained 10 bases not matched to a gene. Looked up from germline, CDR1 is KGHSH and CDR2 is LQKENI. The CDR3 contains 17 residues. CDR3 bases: TGTGCCAGCTCACCGATTGTTTCGGGAGGGATCACAGATACGCAGTATTTT. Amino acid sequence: CASSPIVSGGITDTQYF.

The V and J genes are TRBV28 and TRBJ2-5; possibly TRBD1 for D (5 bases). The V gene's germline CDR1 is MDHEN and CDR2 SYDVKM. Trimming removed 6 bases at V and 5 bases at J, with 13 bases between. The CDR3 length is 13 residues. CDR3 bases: TGTGCCAGCAGCGCGACAGCGAGGGAGACCCAGTACTTC. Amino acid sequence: CASSATARETQYF.

DNA of the CDR3: TGTGCCAGCAGCCCCGGTGCCCACAATGAGCAGTTCTTC. It codes for CASSPGAHNEQFF. The chain is built from TRBV7-3 and TRBJ2-1, with D hard to call. Germline V gives CDR1 SGHTA, CDR2 FQGTGA. The V end was cut by 5 bases, the J end by 5 bases, with 10 bases between. The CDR3 consists of 13 residues.

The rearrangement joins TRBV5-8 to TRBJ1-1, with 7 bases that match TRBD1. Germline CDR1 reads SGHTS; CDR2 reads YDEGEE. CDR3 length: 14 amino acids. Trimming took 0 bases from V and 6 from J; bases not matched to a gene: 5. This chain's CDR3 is CASSLDQTGAEAFF. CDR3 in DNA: TGTGCCAGCAGCTTGGACCAAACAGGGGCTGAAGCTTTCTTT.

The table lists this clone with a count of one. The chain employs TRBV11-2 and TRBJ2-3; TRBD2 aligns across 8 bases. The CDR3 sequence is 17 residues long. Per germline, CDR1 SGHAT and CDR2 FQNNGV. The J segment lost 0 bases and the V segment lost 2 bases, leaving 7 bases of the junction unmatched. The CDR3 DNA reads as TGTGCCAGCAGCTTACACACGGGAGGGGGTAGCACAGATACGCAGTATTTT. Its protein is CASSLHTGGGSTDTQYF. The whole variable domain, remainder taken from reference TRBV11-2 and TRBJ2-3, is EAGVAQSPRYKIIEKRQSVAFWCNPISGHATLYWYQQILGQGPKLLIQFQNNGVVDDSQLPKDRFSAERLKGVDSTLKIQPAKLEDSAVYLCASSLHTGGGSTDTQYFGPGTRLTVL.

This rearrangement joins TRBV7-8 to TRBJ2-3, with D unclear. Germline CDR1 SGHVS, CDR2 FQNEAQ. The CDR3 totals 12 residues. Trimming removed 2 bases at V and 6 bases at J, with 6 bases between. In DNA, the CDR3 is TGTGCCAGCAGCTTATCTTCCGATACGCAGTATTTT. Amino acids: CASSLSSDTQYF.

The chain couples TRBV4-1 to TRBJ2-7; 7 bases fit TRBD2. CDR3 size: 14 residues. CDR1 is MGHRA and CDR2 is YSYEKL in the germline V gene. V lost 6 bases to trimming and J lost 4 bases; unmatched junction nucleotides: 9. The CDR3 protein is CASSPTSRFYEQYF. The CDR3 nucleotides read TGCGCCAGCAGTCCGACTAGCCGATTTTACGAGCAGTACTTC.

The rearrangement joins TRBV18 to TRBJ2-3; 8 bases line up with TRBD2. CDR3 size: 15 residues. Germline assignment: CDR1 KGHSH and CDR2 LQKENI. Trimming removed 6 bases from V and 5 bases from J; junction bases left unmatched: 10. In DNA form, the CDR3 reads TGTGCCAGCTCCCGAGAAGCGGGAGTAGGAGATACGCAGTATTTT. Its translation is CASSREAGVGDTQYF.

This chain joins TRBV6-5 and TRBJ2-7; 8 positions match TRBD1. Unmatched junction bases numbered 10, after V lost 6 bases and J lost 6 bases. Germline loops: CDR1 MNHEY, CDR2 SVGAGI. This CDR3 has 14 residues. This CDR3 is CASRPQGEFSEQYF. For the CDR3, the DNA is TGTGCCAGCAGGCCACAGGGGGAGTTCTCCGAGCAGTACTTC.

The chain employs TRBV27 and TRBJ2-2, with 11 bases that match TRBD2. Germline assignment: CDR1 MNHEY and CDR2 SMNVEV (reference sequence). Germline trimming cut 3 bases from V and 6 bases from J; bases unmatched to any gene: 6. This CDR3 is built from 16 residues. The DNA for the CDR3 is TGTGCCAGCAGTTTTGCACTAGCGGGAGTGGCCGGGGAGCTGTTTTTT. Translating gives CASSFALAGVAGELFF.

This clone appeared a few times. The CDR3 DNA follows: TGTGCCAGCAGCCAAGGCACAGGGGACCAAGAGACCCAGTACTTC. Residues: CASSQGTGDQETQYF. This chain uses TRBV3-1 (or the pseudogene TRBV3-2) with TRBJ2-5; 7 nucleotides align to TRBD1. CDR3 length: 15 amino acids. The germline CDR1 and CDR2 sequences are LGHDT and YNNKEL (reference sequence). With V trimmed by 1 base and J by 0 bases, 2 bases remained unmatched.

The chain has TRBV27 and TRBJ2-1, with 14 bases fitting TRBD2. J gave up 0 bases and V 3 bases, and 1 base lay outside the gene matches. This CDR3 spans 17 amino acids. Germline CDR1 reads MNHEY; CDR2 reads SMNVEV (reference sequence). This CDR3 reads CASSLGLAGASYNEQFF. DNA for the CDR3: TGTGCCAGCAGTTTGGGACTAGCGGGAGCCTCCTACAATGAGCAGTTCTTC.

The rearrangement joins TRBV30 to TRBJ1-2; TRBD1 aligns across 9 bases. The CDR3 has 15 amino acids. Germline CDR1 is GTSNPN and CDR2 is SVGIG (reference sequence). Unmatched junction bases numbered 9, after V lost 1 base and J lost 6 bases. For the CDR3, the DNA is TGTGCCTGGAGTGCGACCCCGACAGGGGGGGATGGCTACACCTTC. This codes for CAWSATPTGGDGYTF.

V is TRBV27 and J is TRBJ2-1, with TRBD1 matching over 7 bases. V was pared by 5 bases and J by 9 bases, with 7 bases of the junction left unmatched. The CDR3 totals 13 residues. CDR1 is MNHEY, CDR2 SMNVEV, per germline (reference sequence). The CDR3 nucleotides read TGTGCCAGCAGTCAGGGGGTAGAGGCTGAGCAGTTCTTC. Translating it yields CASSQGVEAEQFF.

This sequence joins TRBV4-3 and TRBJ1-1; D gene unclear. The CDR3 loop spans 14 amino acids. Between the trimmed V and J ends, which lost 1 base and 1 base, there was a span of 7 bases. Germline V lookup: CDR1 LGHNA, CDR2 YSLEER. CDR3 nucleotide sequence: TGCGCCAGCAGCCAAGCCCAGACGAACACTGAAGCTTTCTTT. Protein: CASSQAQTNTEAFF.

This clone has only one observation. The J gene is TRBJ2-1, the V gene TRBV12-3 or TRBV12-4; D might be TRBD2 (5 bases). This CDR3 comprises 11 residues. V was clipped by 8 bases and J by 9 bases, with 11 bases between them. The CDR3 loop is CASRRLGEQFF. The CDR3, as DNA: TGTGCCAGCCGGAGGTTAGGTGAGCAGTTCTTC.

CDR3 protein: CASSPRTGPYEQYF. DNA for the CDR3: TGTGCCAGCAGCCCGAGGACAGGACCCTACGAGCAGTACTTC. V and J are TRBV7-9 and TRBJ2-7; 7 nucleotides match TRBD1. CDR1 and CDR2 from the germline V gene are SEHNR and FQNEAQ (reference sequence). With 5 bases clipped from V and 2 bases from J, the junction kept 6 bases outside the gene matches. The CDR3 has 14 residues.

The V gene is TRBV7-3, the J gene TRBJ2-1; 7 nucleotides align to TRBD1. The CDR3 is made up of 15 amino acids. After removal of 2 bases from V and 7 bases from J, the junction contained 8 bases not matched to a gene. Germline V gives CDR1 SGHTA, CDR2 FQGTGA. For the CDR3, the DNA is TGTGCCAGCAGCTTACACGGACAGGAGGCAAATGAGCAGTTCTTC. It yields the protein CASSLHGQEANEQFF. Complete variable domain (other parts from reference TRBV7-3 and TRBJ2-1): GAGVSQTPSNKVTEKGKYVELRCDPISGHTALYWYRQSLGQGPEFLIYFQGTGAADDSGLPNDRFFAVRPEGSVSTLKIQRTERGDSAVYLCASSLHGQEANEQFFGPGTRLTVL.

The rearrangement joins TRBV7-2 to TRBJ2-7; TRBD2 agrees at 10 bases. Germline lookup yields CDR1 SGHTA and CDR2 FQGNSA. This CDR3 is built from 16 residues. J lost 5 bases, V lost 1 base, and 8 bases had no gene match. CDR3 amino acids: CASSLVAGTSVDEQYF. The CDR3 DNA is TGTGCCAGCAGCTTAGTTGCCGGGACTAGCGTCGACGAGCAGTACTTC.

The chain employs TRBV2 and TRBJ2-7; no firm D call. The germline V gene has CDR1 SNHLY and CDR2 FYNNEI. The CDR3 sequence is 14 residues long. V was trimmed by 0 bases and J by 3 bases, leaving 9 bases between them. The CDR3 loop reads CASSEARNSYEQYF. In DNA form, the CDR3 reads TGTGCCAGCAGTGAAGCGCGCAACAGCTACGAGCAGTACTTC.

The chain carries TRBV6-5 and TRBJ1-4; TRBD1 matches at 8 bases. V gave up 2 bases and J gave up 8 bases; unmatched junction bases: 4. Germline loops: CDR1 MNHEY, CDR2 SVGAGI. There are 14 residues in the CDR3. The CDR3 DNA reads TGTGCCAGCAGTTACGGGACAGGAGGGGAAAAACTGTTTTTT. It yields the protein CASSYGTGGEKLFF.

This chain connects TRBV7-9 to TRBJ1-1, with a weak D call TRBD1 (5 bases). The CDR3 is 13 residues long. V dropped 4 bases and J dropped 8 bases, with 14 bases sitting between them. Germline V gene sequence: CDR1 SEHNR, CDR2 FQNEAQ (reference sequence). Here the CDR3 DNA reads TGTGCCAGCAGCTCACAAGCCGGGACGGAAGCTTTCTTT. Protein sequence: CASSSQAGTEAFF.